The rows below give T cell receptor beta chains drawn from one sample of a study of blood T cell repertoires in COVID-19. Some clones are missing from TCRdb's copy, which holds only in-frame ones; the method was immunoSEQ multiplex PCR. This sample has roughly 200,000 clones; approximately 87% occur once, and the top ten carry about 3.1%. Sequencing was performed on PBMCs or T cells enriched from blood (not recorded which). The receptors were sampled from a woman aged 45-60 years in a cohort exposed to, infected with or recovered from COVID-19 (not recorded which). Each CDR3 is given with its conserved first and last residue. D genes are given only for firm matches. The size field is filled for only some rows; it gives once, few, many or a size class.

NA	NA	TRBV5-1	TRBJ1-2	CASSLGGGTFSGYTF	TGCGCCAGCAGCTTGGGTGGAGGGACCTTTAGTGGCTACACCTTC
NA	NA	TRBV11-2	TRBJ2-3	CASTSEIDTQYF	TGTGCCAGCACTTCCGAGATAGATACGCAGTATTTT
NA	NA	TRBV9	TRBJ2-1	CASSDKDSRYNEQFF	TGTGCCAGCAGCGATAAGGACAGCCGCTACAATGAGCAGTTCTTC
TRBD1	NA	TRBV15	TRBJ2-7	CATSRDFGTAPSEQYF	TGTGCCACCAGCAGAGATTTCGGGACAGCGCCCTCCGAGCAGTACTTC
TRBD2	NA	TRBV7-3	TRBJ2-2	CASRTSGTTGELFF	TGTGCCAGCAGAACTAGCGGAACCACCGGGGAGCTGTTTTTT
NA	NA	TRBV19	TRBJ1-5	CASSGGTGTGNQPQHF	TGTGCCAGTAGTGGCGGAACAGGGACCGGCAATCAGCCCCAGCATTTT
NA	NA	TRBV4-2	TRBJ1-2	CASSQDWAAAGYGYTF	TGTGCCAGCAGCCAAGATTGGGCCGCCGCTGGCTATGGCTACACCTTC
NA	NA	TRBV5-6	TRBJ1-3	CASREGSRNTIYF	TGTGCCAGCAGAGAGGGCAGCAGAAACACCATATATTTT
NA	once	TRBV7-9	TRBJ1-2	CASSREATGYGYTF	TGTGCCAGCAGTCGGGAGGCCACAGGGTATGGCTACACCTTC
TRBD1	NA	TRBV27	TRBJ1-6	CASSLQGVNSPLHF	TGTGCCAGCAGTCTACAGGGGGTCAATTCACCCCTCCACTTT
TRBD1	NA	TRBV11-2	TRBJ1-4	CASSLMGQSNEKLFF	TGTGCCAGCAGCTTAATGGGACAGTCTAATGAAAAACTGTTTTTT
NA	NA	TRBV21-1	TRBJ2-3	CASSKDKTSGVWDFATDTQYF	TGTGCCAGCAGCAAGGATAAGACTAGCGGGGTTTGGGATTTTGCGACAGATACGCAGTATTTT
NA	NA	TRBV5-1	TRBJ1-2	CASSTGEVANYGYTF	TGCGCCAGCAGCACCGGGGAAGTCGCGAACTATGGCTACACCTTC
NA	NA	TRBV18	TRBJ1-1	CASSPPPGIDAEAFF	TGTGCCAGCTCACCACCTCCGGGAATAGACGCTGAAGCTTTCTTT
TRBD2	NA	TRBV6-1	TRBJ2-1	CASSGPGLAGFFSYNEQFF	TGTGCCAGCAGTGGACCGGGACTAGCGGGATTTTTCTCCTACAATGAGCAGTTCTTC
TRBD2	NA	TRBV7-2	TRBJ2-7	CASSFGRGNEQYF	TGTGCCAGCAGCTTCGGGAGGGGGAACGAGCAGTACTTC
TRBD1	once	TRBV6-2/TRBV6-3	TRBJ1-5	CASSLVGQGRFNQPQHF	TGTGCCAGCAGCCTGGTCGGACAGGGTAGGTTTAATCAGCCCCAGCATTTT
NA	once	TRBV5-1	TRBJ2-3	CASSESQGPTDTQYF	TGCGCCAGCAGCGAATCACAGGGACCCACAGATACGCAGTATTTT
NA	NA	TRBV28	TRBJ1-3	CASTLGGAAGSGNTIYF	TGTGCCAGCACCCTTGGGGGGGCGGCGGGCTCTGGAAACACCATATATTTT
NA	once	TRBV12-3/TRBV12-4	TRBJ1-2	CASSLRGRYGYTF	TGTGCCAGCAGTTTGCGTGGGCGTTATGGCTACACCTTC
NA	many	TRBV7-3	TRBJ2-1	CASSPGSRDEQFF	TGTGCCAGCAGCCCCGGGTCCCGTGATGAGCAGTTCTTC
NA	NA	TRBV6-1	TRBJ1-3	CASSETNGNTIYF	TGTGCCAGCAGTGAAACAAATGGAAACACCATATATTTT
NA	NA	TRBV10-3	TRBJ1-1	CAISESVVALVEAFF	TGTGCCATCAGTGAGTCTGTGGTGGCCCTGGTTGAAGCTTTCTTT
TRBD2	NA	TRBV3-1/TRBV3-2	TRBJ2-1	CASSPRSGGAYNEQFF	TGTGCCAGCAGCCCGCGTAGCGGGGGGGCCTACAATGAGCAGTTCTTC
TRBD1	NA	TRBV2	TRBJ2-7	CASSEQGQAYEQYF	TGTGCCAGCAGTGAACAAGGACAGGCCTACGAGCAGTACTTC
NA	NA	TRBV24-1	TRBJ1-2	CATSDSTVEGYTF	TGTGCCACCAGTGATTCTACAGTAGAAGGCTACACCTTC
TRBD1	NA	TRBV19	TRBJ1-4	CASSGTGGLEKLFF	TGTGCCAGTAGCGGTACAGGGGGCCTTGAAAAACTGTTTTTT
NA	NA	TRBV7-2	TRBJ2-7	CASSARQGSYEQYF	TGTGCCAGCAGCGCAAGGCAGGGGAGCTACGAGCAGTACTTC
TRBD1	few	TRBV5-6	TRBJ1-1	CASMVRTGGRGTEAFF	TGTGCCAGCATGGTAAGGACAGGGGGCCGCGGGACTGAAGCTTTCTTT
NA	NA	TRBV6-5	TRBJ1-2	CASSRKQGLGYTF	TGTGCCAGCAGTCGTAAACAGGGTCTAGGCTACACCTTC
NA	NA	TRBV6-5	TRBJ1-5	CASSLGQISNQPQHF	TGTGCCAGCTCCCTTGGACAGATTAGCAATCAGCCCCAGCATTTT
TRBD1	NA	TRBV7-8	TRBJ2-2	CASSLQGRTGELFF	TGTGCCAGCAGCCTACAGGGGCGCACCGGGGAGCTGTTTTTT
NA	NA	TRBV19	TRBJ2-5	CASSKVRAAETQYF	TGTGCCAGTAGTAAGGTCAGGGCGGCAGAGACCCAGTACTTC
NA	NA	TRBV5-1	TRBJ2-1	CASSLGNSYNEQFF	TGCGCCAGCAGCTTGGGTAACTCCTACAATGAGCAGTTCTTC
TRBD2	NA	TRBV4-3	TRBJ2-5	CASSQEGLAVDAETQYF	TGCGCCAGCAGCCAAGAGGGCCTAGCGGTGGATGCAGAGACCCAGTACTTC
TRBD2	NA	TRBV30	TRBJ2-1	CAWSDPGGSGYNEQFF	TGTGCCTGGAGTGACCCGGGGGGGAGCGGATACAATGAGCAGTTCTTC
TRBD1	few	TRBV5-8	TRBJ1-5	CASSLGGQVRNQPQHF	TGTGCCAGCAGCTTGGGGGGACAGGTGAGAAATCAGCCCCAGCATTTT
NA	NA	TRBV18	TRBJ2-7	CASSPPVQGRYEQYF	TGTGCCAGCTCACCACCAGTCCAGGGGCGGTACGAGCAGTACTTC
NA	NA	TRBV9	TRBJ2-7	CASSVVADSYEQYF	TGTGCCAGCAGCGTAGTAGCGGACTCCTACGAGCAGTACTTC
NA	NA	TRBV15	TRBJ2-7	CATSEGLWNEQYF	TGTGCCACCAGCGAGGGACTGTGGAACGAGCAGTACTTC
NA	few	TRBV19	TRBJ1-1	CASSIGGRMNTEAFF	TGTGCCAGTAGTATAGGGGGGAGGATGAACACTGAAGCTTTCTTT
NA	NA	TRBV24-1	TRBJ1-2	CATSDSRGNYGYTF	TGTGCCACCAGTGATTCAAGGGGGAACTATGGCTACACCTTC
TRBD1	once	TRBV27	TRBJ2-1	CASRDRVNEQFF	TGTGCCAGCAGGGACAGGGTGAATGAGCAGTTCTTC
NA	NA	TRBV9	TRBJ1-2	CASSVTGRYGYTF	TGTGCCAGCAGCGTGACAGGCCGTTATGGCTACACCTTC
NA	NA	TRBV2	TRBJ1-4	CASTGQPNEKLFF	TGTGCCAGCACCGGACAGCCTAATGAAAAACTGTTTTTT
NA	once	TRBV15	TRBJ1-2	CATSRGAEGYTF	TGTGCCACCAGCAGAGGGGCAGAGGGCTACACCTTC
TRBD1	NA	TRBV27	TRBJ1-1	CASSSTLRRGYRGRLEAFF	TGTGCCAGCAGTTCCACCCTGCGAAGGGGGTACAGGGGGCGCTTAGAAGCTTTCTTT
NA	NA	TRBV11-2	TRBJ2-7	CASSLVGSLASYEQYF	TGTGCCAGCAGCTTAGTGGGTAGCCTAGCTTCGTACGAGCAGTACTTC
TRBD1	once	TRBV5-5	TRBJ1-2	CASSRFGQANYGYTF	TGTGCCAGCAGCCGTTTTGGACAGGCTAACTATGGCTACACCTTC
TRBD1	once	TRBV13	TRBJ2-1	CASSRGQGHYNEQFF	TGTGCCAGCAGCAGGGGACAGGGACACTACAATGAGCAGTTCTTC
NA	NA	TRBV7-2	TRBJ1-2	CASSPGQNYGYTF	TGTGCCAGCAGCCCCGGACAGAACTATGGCTACACCTTC
TRBD1	NA	TRBV6-5	TRBJ1-1	CASKGGTGNTEAFF	TGTGCCAGCAAAGGGGGGACAGGTAACACTGAAGCTTTCTTT
NA	NA	TRBV7-9	TRBJ1-2	CASSLPSQTNYGYTF	TGTGCCAGCAGCCTTCCCTCACAGACTAACTATGGCTACACCTTC
NA	NA	TRBV19	TRBJ1-4	CASSIVSTAGGKKLFF	TGTGCCAGTAGTATAGTTTCTACGGCAGGAGGTAAAAAACTGTTTTTT
TRBD1	NA	TRBV7-9	TRBJ2-2	CASRTTGKDTGELFF	TGTGCCAGCAGAACGACAGGGAAGGACACCGGGGAGCTGTTTTTT
TRBD2	NA	TRBV19	TRBJ2-3	CASSIEVGGGYTDTQYF	TGTGCCAGTAGTATAGAAGTAGGCGGGGGGTACACAGATACGCAGTATTTT
TRBD1	NA	TRBV11-3	TRBJ1-1	CASSSTGGNTEAFF	TGTGCCAGCAGCTCTACAGGGGGGAACACTGAAGCTTTCTTT
NA	NA	TRBV19	TRBJ2-3	CASSTPRGPHTQYF	TGTGCCAGTAGTACCCCCCGAGGGCCCCATACGCAGTATTTT
TRBD2	NA	TRBV5-5	TRBJ2-3	CASRTSGGADTQYF	TGTGCCAGCAGGACTAGCGGGGGGGCAGATACGCAGTATTTT
NA	NA	TRBV5-1	TRBJ1-3	CASSLVPGYAGNTIYF	TGCGCCAGCAGCTTGGTGCCCGGGTATGCTGGAAACACCATATATTTT